The subject of this entry is one T cell receptor (beta chain). It has no known antigen specificity. Nothing much larger sits one base from this clone, and base qualities are not available. Each collaborating institution followed its own protocols to collect whole blood in K2EDTA tubes. For TCRbeta analysis, collaborators shipped samples as frozen whole blood, isolated PBMCs, or DNA extracted from either of those sample types. The sample belongs to a study of blood T cell repertoires in COVID-19 (TCRdb year 2020). Regarding the study in general: Samples from collaborators originated in the United States, Italy and Spain and spanned both the acute and convalescent phases of COVID-19. Where available, HLA class I and class II types were obtained from metadata supplied by the sample provider rather than from assay-based typing. The repertoires were released in a freely available public database intended as a resource for research on the immune response to SARS-CoV-2. The material from the prospective study consisted of cDNA or gDNA derived from T cells, B-cell-depleted T cells, or PBMCs. The dataset comprised deeply sampled blood TCRbeta repertoires from subjects exposed to, actively infected with, or recovered from COVID-19. A de-identified subject ID, COVID-19 status, age in years and sex were almost always included in the sample metadata. Samples came from the ongoing ImmuneRACE study (first 160 participants) plus 1,254 subjects from 6 global collaborators. Broader findings and caveats from the paper: The quantity of clinical and demographic metadata differed by source and by participant and was supplied without curation.

The immunoSEQ Assay, a bias-controlled multiplex PCR, was used to amplify TCRbeta CDR3 regions from genomic DNA. The original pipeline was this. The number of nucleated cells in each sample was estimated from the amplification of reference gene primers within the assay. Sequence reads were collapsed and filtered to measure the absolute abundance of every unique TCRbeta CDR3 rearrangement. For each sample, productive Simpson clonality was calculated by taking the square root of Simpson's diversity index across productive rearrangements. The table was pulled from immuneACCESS by TCRdb, which kept in-frame rearrangements only. Such tables lose some clones; where checked, under half of the loss comes from unresolved V genes, and the rest has no known cause. V and J calls and clone size are as listed in that table; D and trimming were resolved from the DNA. The sample yields nearly 100,000 clones; around four fifths were counted once. The top ten hold about 10% of the sample.

V is reduced by 4 bases and J by 3 bases, leaving a spacing of 22 bases between them. From its cysteine to its phenylalanine, the CDR3 spans 17 amino acids. CDR3 DNA is the only sequence kept; it has 51 bases, read in frame from the first base. CDR1 and CDR2 are read off the germline V gene as SGDLS and YYNGEE. Sequenced input: peripheral blood. Here the chain combines TRBV9 and TRBJ1-2; the D segment cannot be called with confidence. The TCR comes from a man between 65 and 85 years old with acute or convalescent COVID-19. The bases are TGTGCCAGCAGCATGCCCTTAGGACGGCCGCGGGACTATGGCTACACCTTC. Its translation reads: CASSMPLGRPRDYGYTF.